This entry describes one TCR beta chain. The source of the sample is a study of blood T cell repertoires in COVID-19. Overall study: COVID-19 samples from acute and convalescent phases originated in the United States, Italy and Spain. The analysed material was cDNA or gDNA that came from T cells, B-cell-depleted T cells, or PBMCs.

Authors' analysis steps: Amplification of reference gene primers provided the estimated nucleated cell counts. This table comes from immunoSEQ multiplex PCR, and its TCRdb copy is limited to in-frame clones, with some not included. That table furnishes V, J and clone size, whereas the DNA furnished D and trimming. There are 150,000 to 200,000 clones in the sample; about four fifths occur only once, and less than 7% lies in the top ten. Sequencing was performed on peripheral blood. The TCR was taken from a man in his 60s with acute or convalescent COVID-19.

The CDR3 DNA is TGTGCCACCAGCAGAGATCAAGGGGCACGCGAGCAGTTCTTC. The encoded protein is CATSRDQGAREQFF. This chain uses TRBV15 with TRBJ2-1; D may be TRBD1 (5 bases). The CDR3 loop spans 14 amino acids. The germline gives CDR1 LNHNV, CDR2 YYDKDF (reference sequence). V was trimmed by 0 bases and J by 10 bases, leaving 13 bases between them.